This T cell receptor (beta chain) was recorded in a study of CD8+ T cells in alopecia areata. It was cDNA, reverse transcribed from extracted RNA, that served as the sequencing template. Data came from immunoSEQ multiplex PCR; TCRdb stores just in-frame clones and leaves some out. The sample contains 100,000 to 120,000 clones, under 60% of which appear only once. General study findings and limits: Researchers reported that TCR sharing among patients proved less clear than in mice, possibly HLA-linked. Elevated clonality characterized lesional scalp relative to normal scalp, particularly in alopecia totalis/universalis.

CDR1 is SGHRS, CDR2 YFSETQ, per germline. The CDR3 loop spans 13 amino acids. The V gene lost 5 bases and the J gene lost 4 bases, with 12 bases spanning the gap. Worth noting for this clone: Its antigen is undetermined.

The sample consisted of NKG2D-low CD8+ T cells sorted from blood. The chain links TRBV5-1 to TRBJ1-2; no clear D gene. The clonotype was recovered from a human donor with alopecia areata. CDR3 amino acids: CASRSWFSYGYTF. The DNA of the CDR3 is TGCGCCAGCAGGTCTTGGTTTAGCTATGGCTACACCTTC.